This T cell receptor (beta chain) was profiled in a study of T cell repertoires in ileal Crohn's disease. For the study at large: At surgery, around 36% of patients smoked, with median disease duration about eight years. All patients had surgery for stricturing (61%) or penetrating (approximately 39%) disease. Findings and caveats of the study: Compared with non-smokers, active smokers at surgery showed more clonal expansions.

Germline values: CDR1 LNHNV, CDR2 YYDKDF (reference sequence). The V end was cut by 0 bases, the J end by 5 bases, with 20 bases between. The CDR3 consists of 18 residues. This clone has only a few counts. Antigen specificity is unknown. Each sample's TCRB immunosequencing used about 500 nanograms of biopsy DNA. Clones were read by immunoSEQ multiplex PCR, and TCRdb kept only the in-frame ones, dropping some. The sample includes about 13,000 clones, nearly 85% of them seen just once. This chain uses TRBV15 with TRBJ2-1, with D possibly TRBD1 on 6 matching bases. Sequencing input: ileal tissue. This TCR came from an adult with Crohn's disease. CDR3 loop: CATSRDYGTLTGHNEQFF. CDR3 DNA sequence: TGTGCCACCAGCAGAGATTACGGGACACTTACGGGACACAATGAGCAGTTCTTC.